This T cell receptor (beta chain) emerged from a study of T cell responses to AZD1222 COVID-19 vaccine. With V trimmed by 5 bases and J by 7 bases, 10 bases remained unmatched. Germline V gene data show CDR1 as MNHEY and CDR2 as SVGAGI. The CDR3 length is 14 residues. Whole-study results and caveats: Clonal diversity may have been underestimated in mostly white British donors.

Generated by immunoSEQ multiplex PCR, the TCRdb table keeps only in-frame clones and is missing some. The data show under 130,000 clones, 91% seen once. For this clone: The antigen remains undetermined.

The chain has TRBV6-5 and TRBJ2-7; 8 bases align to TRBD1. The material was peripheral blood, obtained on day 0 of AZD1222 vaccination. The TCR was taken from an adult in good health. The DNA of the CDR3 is TGTGCCAGCAGTCCAGGGGGCCGGATTGAAGAGCAGTACTTC. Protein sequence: CASSPGGRIEEQYF.